Detailed here is one TCR beta chain. The data were obtained in a study of technical replicates of blood from a few donors. Profiling relied on immunoSEQ multiplex PCR, and the TCRdb table lists in-frame clones only, not all of them. The table includes tens of thousands of clones, 90% to 97% detected once. The sequenced sample consisted of T cells isolated from PBMCs. The TCR comes from a human donor in good health.

CDR3: CASSPTGYEQFF. CDR3 sequence (DNA): TGTGCCAGCAGCCCCACGGGGTATGAGCAGTTCTTC. The J gene is TRBJ2-1, the V gene TRBV4-2, with TRBD2 as a possible D gene (5 bases). CDR3 size: 12 residues. Germline V CDR1 and CDR2: LGHNA, YNFKEQ. The germline V and J ends were trimmed by 4 bases and 8 bases, with 9 bases remaining between them.